This passage covers 28 T cell receptor beta chains from one sample sequenced in a study of early T cells in non-severe SARS-CoV-2 infection. MiXCR was run by TCRdb on the 5' RACE reads, yielding one entry per CDR3 protein. The sample consists of approximately 89,000 distinct CDR3 sequences, around an eighth of them appearing once. The sequenced material came from whole blood. The receptors come from an adult who was a healthcare worker with PCR-confirmed SARS-CoV-2 infection or an uninfected control (not recorded which).

This clonotype was seen ten or more times. The chain employs TRBV19 and TRBJ2-5; 7 nucleotides line up with TRBD2. The CDR3 sequence is 14 residues long. Germline trimming cut 3 bases from V and 5 bases from J; bases unmatched to any gene: 6. Per germline, CDR1 LNHDA and CDR2 SQIVND (reference sequence). The CDR3 region has the DNA TGTGCCAGTAGTATTGGGGGGGATTCGGAGACCCAGTACTTC. Amino acid sequence: CASSIGGDSETQYF.

In its sample, this clonotype was seen many times. This chain connects TRBV7-9 to TRBJ2-3, with 7 bases aligning to TRBD2. The CDR3 loop spans 18 amino acids. V trimming: 7 bases; J trimming: 0 bases; junction bases outside the gene matches: 16. Germline assignment: CDR1 SEHNR and CDR2 FQNEAQ (reference sequence). This chain's CDR3 is CASNPAAGLAESTDTQYF. The CDR3 nucleotides are TGTGCCAGCAACCCCGCGGCTGGGCTAGCGGAGAGCACAGATACGCAGTATTTT.

This clonotype was seen a handful of times. The J gene is TRBJ2-7, the V gene TRBV4-1; D may be TRBD1 (6 bases). V was cut by 0 bases and J by 9 bases, with 18 bases left in between. Germline assignment: CDR1 MGHRA and CDR2 YSYEKL. The length of the CDR3 is 15 residues. CDR3 DNA: TGCGCCAGCAGCCAAGATCGCCGGGACACGGAACGGCAGTACTTC. Its protein product is CASSQDRRDTERQYF.

This clonotype has only a few counts. The V and J genes are TRBV2 and TRBJ1-1; D unresolved. The length of the CDR3 is 14 residues. Germline assignment: CDR1 SNHLY and CDR2 FYNNEI. V lost 8 bases and J 2 bases, leaving 15 bases between the germline ends. The CDR3 spells CASALTEFNTEAFF. CDR3 in DNA: TGTGCCAGCGCCCTGACTGAGTTTAACACTGAAGCTTTCTTT.

This clonotype was detected many times. V is TRBV10-2 and J is TRBJ2-5; 7 positions agree with TRBD1. The junction had 3 bases not matched to a gene; V was cut back by 6 bases and J by 5 bases. CDR1 is WSHSY and CDR2 is SAAADI in the germline V gene. This CDR3 region has 12 residues. The CDR3 spells CASRHRGETQYF. In DNA form, the CDR3 reads TGCGCCAGCAGACACAGGGGTGAGACCCAGTACTTC.

The table lists this clonotype with many counts. The rearrangement joins TRBV6-1 to TRBJ2-5; the match to TRBD1 covers 7 bases. This CDR3 contains 16 residues. Germline CDR1 is MNHNS and CDR2 is SASEGT. Trimming removed 2 bases from V and 1 base from J; junction bases left unmatched: 7. This chain's CDR3 is CASSELAGGPQETQYF. CDR3 bases: TGTGCCAGCAGTGAATTGGCAGGGGGTCCCCAAGAGACCCAGTACTTC.

The DNA of the CDR3 is TGTGCCAGCAGCTCTTACCTTACAGGGGGTACGCAGCCCCAGCATTTT. This encodes CASSSYLTGGTQPQHF. V gene TRBV5-6 combines with J gene TRBJ1-5; 8 bases match TRBD1. Germline CDR1 reads SGHDT; CDR2 reads YYEEEE. V shed 3 bases and J 7 bases; nucleotides not matched to a gene: 12. This CDR3 has 16 residues. The full variable domain, completed using reference TRBV5-6 and TRBJ1-5, is DAGVTQSPTHLIKTRGQQVTLRCSPKSGHDTVSWYQQALGQGPQFIFQYYEEEERQRGNFPDRFSGHQFPNYSSELNVNALLLGDSALYLCASSSYLTGGTQPQHFGDGTRLSIL.

The chain employs TRBV29-1 and TRBJ2-7, with TRBD1 as a possible D gene (5 bases). CDR1 and CDR2 (germline): SQVTM, ANQGSEA. V was pared by 3 bases and J by 0 bases, with 9 bases between. The CDR3 runs to 13 residues. In nucleotides, the CDR3 is TGCAGCGTTGAGGCAGGGCACTCCTACGAGCAGTACTTC. This gives the protein CSVEAGHSYEQYF.

A single count supports this clonotype. The chain employs TRBV29-1 and TRBJ1-1; D uncertain. The CDR3 covers 11 residues. Trimming took 6 bases from V and 2 from J, leaving 7 bases between them. The germline V gene encodes CDR1 SQVTM and CDR2 ANQGSEA. The DNA of the CDR3 is TGCAGCGTCAGACTTAACACTGAAGCTTTCTTT. This translates into CSVRLNTEAFF.

This clonotype was seen more than once but under ten times. This chain connects TRBV7-2 to TRBJ2-5, with D unclear. Germline CDR1 and CDR2: SGHTA and FQGNSA. V lost 5 bases and J lost 1, with 8 bases in between. CDR3 length equals 13 residues. The CDR3 protein is CASSDWLQETQYF. CDR3 in DNA: TGTGCCAGCAGCGACTGGCTCCAAGAGACCCAGTACTTC.

The chain employs TRBV29-1 and TRBJ2-2, with D possibly matching TRBD1 (7 bases). The CDR3 is 13 amino acids. The V and J ends lost 3 bases and 5 bases respectively, with 10 bases between them. Germline-derived CDR1 and CDR2 are SQVTM and ANQGSEA. The CDR3 reads CSVEQGGTGELFF. The CDR3 DNA follows: TGCAGCGTTGAGCAGGGGGGAACCGGGGAGCTGTTTTTT.

The gene calls are TRBV12-3 or TRBV12-4 and TRBJ1-2; D uncertain. Deletions cut 6 bases from V and 2 bases from J, with 16 bases between. This CDR3 has 15 residues. In DNA form, the CDR3 reads TGTGCCAGCAGCCGCCCTGCAGGCACGAACTATGGCTACACCTTC. It yields the protein CASSRPAGTNYGYTF.

The genes are TRBV20-1 and TRBJ1-5, with D possibly TRBD1 on 5 matching bases. Germline V gene lookup returns CDR1 DFQATT and CDR2 SNEGSKA (reference sequence). The CDR3 runs to 13 residues. V lost 3 bases, J lost 7 bases, and 13 bases lay in between. The CDR3 region has the DNA TGCAGTGCTAGGGACACCGTGGACCAGCCCCAGCATTTT. Encoded protein: CSARDTVDQPQHF.

This clonotype was seen only a few times. The chain combines TRBV6-5 with TRBJ1-5; 10 bases fit TRBD1. Germline CDR1 is MNHEY and CDR2 is SVGAGI. J was trimmed by 7 bases and V by 6 bases; bases with no gene match: 9. The CDR3 covers 15 residues. CDR3 bases: TGTGCCAGCAGACAGGGGACAGGGGCCACACAGCCCCAGCATTTT. Translation gives CASRQGTGATQPQHF.

This clonotype has ten or more counts. The chain recombines TRBV6-2 or TRBV6-3 with TRBJ1-5; 8 bases match TRBD1. The germline gives CDR1 MNHEY, CDR2 SVGEGT. The CDR3 spans 12 residues. J lost 11 bases, V lost 7 bases, and 7 bases had no gene match. This chain's CDR3 is CASNLQGAAQHF. The CDR3 DNA is TGTGCCAGCAATCTCCAGGGGGCGGCCCAGCATTTT.

V and J are TRBV10-3 and TRBJ1-2, with 11 bases aligning to TRBD1. Germline V lookup: CDR1 ENHRY, CDR2 SYGVKD. This CDR3 has 12 residues. After removal of 9 bases from V and 6 bases from J, the junction contained 3 bases not matched to a gene. DNA of the CDR3: TGTGCCATAGGGGGACAGGGGGATGGCTACACCTTC. Protein sequence: CAIGGQGDGYTF.

The DNA for the CDR3 is TGTGCCAGCAGCCCTACAGTTCTGGAGACCCAGTACTTC. Translation gives CASSPTVLETQYF. This rearrangement joins TRBV7-6 to TRBJ2-5, with D unclear. From germline, CDR1 is SGHVS and CDR2 FNYEAQ. This CDR3 contains 13 residues. Trimming shortened V by 5 bases and J by 5 bases, and 12 bases separated the two germline ends. The full variable domain, with the rest looked up from reference TRBV7-6 and TRBJ2-5, is GAGVSQSPRYKVTKRGQDVALRCDPISGHVSLYWYRQALGQGPEFLTYFNYEAQQDKSGLPNDRFSAERPEGSISTLTIQRTEQRDSAMYRCASSPTVLETQYFGPGTRLLVL.

The table lists this clonotype with a few counts. The genes are TRBV9 and TRBJ2-1; D not resolved. The CDR3 extends over 15 amino acids. V shed 0 bases and J shed 7 bases, with 14 bases lying between them. The germline CDR1 and CDR2 sequences are SGDLS and YYNGEE. CDR3 in DNA: TGTGCCAGCAGCGTAGATGGTACCCCTCGGAATGAGCAGTTCTTC. It yields the protein CASSVDGTPRNEQFF.

The rearrangement joins TRBV6-2 or TRBV6-3 to TRBJ1-5; 8 bases fit TRBD1. This CDR3 has 15 residues. Per the germline V gene, CDR1 is MNHEY and CDR2 is SVGEGT. J gave up 5 bases and V 6 bases, and 9 bases lay outside the gene matches. This chain's CDR3 is CASRSFQGADQPQHF. CDR3 bases: TGTGCCAGCAGATCCTTTCAGGGGGCGGATCAGCCCCAGCATTTT.

The table lists this clonotype with a few counts. The chain recombines TRBV7-3 with TRBJ2-3; 10 bases align to TRBD2. V lost 3 bases to trimming and J lost 4 bases; unmatched junction nucleotides: 4. This CDR3 is built from 15 residues. CDR1 and CDR2 from the germline V gene are SGHTA and FQGTGA. CDR3: CASSFGTSEADTQYF. The CDR3, as DNA: TGTGCCAGCAGCTTCGGGACTAGCGAAGCAGATACGCAGTATTTT.

This clonotype has a handful of counts. This chain connects TRBV7-2 to TRBJ2-3; TRBD1 is a possible D gene (6 bases). CDR1 and CDR2 from the germline V gene are SGHTA and FQGNSA. The CDR3 spans 16 residues. Trimming stripped 5 bases from V and 10 bases from J, with 25 bases between. CDR3 nucleotide sequence: TGTGCCAGCAGCCCAGGCAGCCGGGTCGAACAGGGCGCGCAGTATTTT. It translates to CASSPGSRVEQGAQYF.

Regarding this clonotype: One end of the junction is discordant with germline, which a read error may explain. The chain joins TRBV6-4 to TRBJ2-1; TRBD2 matches at 9 bases. This CDR3 spans 13 amino acids. The germline V gene encodes CDR1 MRHNA and CDR2 SNTAGT. The CDR3 loop reads CASSDPISGGVLF. The CDR3 nucleotides are TGTGCCAGCAGTGACCCGATTAGCGGGGGAGTGCTCTTC.

The J gene is TRBJ2-7, the V gene TRBV19, with 11 positions matching TRBD1. V lost 8 bases to trimming and J lost 6 bases; unmatched junction nucleotides: 9. The CDR3 consists of 14 residues. Germline V gene lookup returns CDR1 LNHDA and CDR2 SQIVND (reference sequence). For the CDR3, the DNA is TGTGCCAGTTCACCTTCCGGGACAGGGGGCGAGCAGTACTTC. Protein product: CASSPSGTGGEQYF.

V is TRBV7-3 and J is TRBJ2-1; either TRBD1 or TRBD2 may supply D (7 bases each). There are 14 residues in the CDR3. The V gene lost 4 bases and the J gene lost 3 bases, with 10 bases spanning the gap. Germline CDR1 is SGHTA and CDR2 is FQGTGA. Written as DNA, the CDR3 is TGTGCCAGCAGCTCCAGGGGGGGCTACAATGAGCAGTTCTTC. It translates to CASSSRGGYNEQFF.

The V gene is TRBV5-1, the J gene TRBJ2-1, with 9 positions matching TRBD1. The V segment lost 0 bases and the J segment 10 bases; nucleotides outside the gene matches: 5. The CDR3 extends over 14 amino acids. From germline, CDR1 is SGHRS and CDR2 YFSETQ. In nucleotides, the CDR3 is TGCGCCAGCAGCTTGGAAACAGGGGGCTGGGAGCAGTTCTTC. Its protein product is CASSLETGGWEQFF.

In its sample, this clonotype was seen a few times. The chain has TRBV9 and TRBJ1-2; 9 bases map to TRBD1. Germline CDR1 and CDR2: SGDLS and YYNGEE. The CDR3 contains 14 residues. The junction had 5 bases not matched to a gene; V was cut back by 3 bases and J by 5 bases. The CDR3 DNA sequence: TGTGCCAGCAGCGGAACAGGGGGCTTGTATGGCTACACCTTC. It is translated as CASSGTGGLYGYTF.

In its sample, this clonotype was seen many times. This rearrangement joins TRBV5-1 to TRBJ1-1; TRBD1 matches 7 bases. The CDR3 length is 14 residues. Germline loops: CDR1 SGHRS, CDR2 YFSETQ. Trimming cost V 2 bases and J 4 bases; bases outside gene matches: 5. CDR3: CASSFDRAGTEAFF. In nucleotides, the CDR3 is TGCGCCAGCAGCTTTGACAGGGCGGGCACTGAAGCTTTCTTT. The full variable domain, in which reference TRBV5-1 and TRBJ1-1 provide the parts outside the CDR3, is KAGVTQTPRYLIKTRGQQVTLSCSPISGHRSVSWYQQTPGQGLQFLFEYFSETQRNKGNFPGRFSGRQFSNSRSEMNVSTLELGDSALYLCASSFDRAGTEAFFGQGTRLTVV.

The rearrangement links TRBV6-6 to TRBJ1-2, with TRBD1 matching 7 bases. V lost 6 bases and J lost 4; bases outside the gene matches: 2. The CDR3 has 12 residues. The germline V gene encodes CDR1 MNHNY and CDR2 SVGAGI (reference sequence). CDR3: CASRTGAYGYTF. The DNA for the CDR3 is TGTGCCAGCAGAACAGGGGCCTATGGCTACACCTTC.